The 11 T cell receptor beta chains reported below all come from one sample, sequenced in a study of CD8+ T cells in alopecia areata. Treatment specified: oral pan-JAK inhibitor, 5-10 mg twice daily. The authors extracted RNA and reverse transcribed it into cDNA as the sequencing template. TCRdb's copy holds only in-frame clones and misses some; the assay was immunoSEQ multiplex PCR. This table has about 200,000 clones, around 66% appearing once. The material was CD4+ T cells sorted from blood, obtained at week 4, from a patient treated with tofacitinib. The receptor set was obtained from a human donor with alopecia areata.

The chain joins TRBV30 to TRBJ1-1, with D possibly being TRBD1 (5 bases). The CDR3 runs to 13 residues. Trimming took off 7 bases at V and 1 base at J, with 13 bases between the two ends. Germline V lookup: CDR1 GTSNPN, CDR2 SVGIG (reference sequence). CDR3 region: CAFSHDRNTEAFF. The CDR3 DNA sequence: TGTGCCTTTAGTCATGACAGGAACACTGAAGCTTTCTTT.

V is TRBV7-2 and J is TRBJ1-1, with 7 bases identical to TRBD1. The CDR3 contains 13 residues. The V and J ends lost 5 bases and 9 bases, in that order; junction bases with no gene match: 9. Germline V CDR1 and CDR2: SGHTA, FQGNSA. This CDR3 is CASSLSPGQKAFF. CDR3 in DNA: TGTGCCAGCAGCCTGTCTCCGGGACAGAAAGCTTTCTTT. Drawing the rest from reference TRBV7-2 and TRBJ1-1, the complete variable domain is GAGVSQSPSNKVTEKGKDVELRCDPISGHTALYWYRQSLGQGLEFLIYFQGNSAPDKSGLPSDRFSAERTGGSVSTLTIQRTQQEDSAVYLCASSLSPGQKAFFGQGTRLTVV.

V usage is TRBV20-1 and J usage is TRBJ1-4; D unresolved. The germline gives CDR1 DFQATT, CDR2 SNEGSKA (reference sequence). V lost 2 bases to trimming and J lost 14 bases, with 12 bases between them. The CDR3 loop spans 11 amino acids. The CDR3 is CSARKGPGLFF. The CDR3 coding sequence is TGCAGTGCTAGAAAAGGACCGGGGCTGTTTTTT.

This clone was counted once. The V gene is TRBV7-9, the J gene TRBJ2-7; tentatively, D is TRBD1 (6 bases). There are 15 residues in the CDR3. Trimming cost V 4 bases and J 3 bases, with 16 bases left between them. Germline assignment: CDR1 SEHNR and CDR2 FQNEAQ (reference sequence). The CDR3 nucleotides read TGTGCCAGCAGCTCCGGGACATTTCGGAACTACGAGCAGTACTTC. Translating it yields CASSSGTFRNYEQYF. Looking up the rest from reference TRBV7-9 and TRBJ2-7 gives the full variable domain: DTGVSQNPRHKITKRGQNVTFRCDPISEHNRLYWYRQTLGQGPEFLTYFQNEAQLEKSRLLSDRFSAERPKGSFSTLEIQRTEQGDSAMYLCASSSGTFRNYEQYFGPGTRLTVT.

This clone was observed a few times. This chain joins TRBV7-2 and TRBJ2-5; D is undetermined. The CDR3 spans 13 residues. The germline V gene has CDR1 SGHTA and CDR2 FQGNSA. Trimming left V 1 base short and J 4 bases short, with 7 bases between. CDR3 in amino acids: CASSLVGLETQYF. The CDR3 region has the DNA TGTGCCAGCAGCTTAGTAGGGTTAGAGACCCAGTACTTC.

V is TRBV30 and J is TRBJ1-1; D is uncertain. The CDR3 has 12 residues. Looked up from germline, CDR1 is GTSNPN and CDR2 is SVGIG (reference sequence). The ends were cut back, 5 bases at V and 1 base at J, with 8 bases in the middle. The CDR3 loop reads CAWDSGNTEAFF. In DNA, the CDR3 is TGTGCCTGGGACTCGGGGAACACTGAAGCTTTCTTT. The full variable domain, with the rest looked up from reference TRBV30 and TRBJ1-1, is SQTIHQWPATLVQPVGSPLSLECTVEGTSNPNLYWYRQAAGRGLQLLFYSVGIGQISSEVPQNLSASRPQDRQFILSSKKLLLSDSGFYLCAWDSGNTEAFFGQGTRLTVV.

The CDR3 DNA reads TGTGCCAGCAGCTTTACAGGGCCATCTGGGCAGGGTGGCTACACCTTC. Amino acids: CASSFTGPSGQGGYTF. The chain employs TRBV7-2 and TRBJ1-2; D is perhaps TRBD1 (6 bases). CDR3 length: 16 residues. Germline assignment: CDR1 SGHTA and CDR2 FQGNSA. The V gene lost 3 bases and the J gene lost 7 bases, with 21 bases spanning the gap.

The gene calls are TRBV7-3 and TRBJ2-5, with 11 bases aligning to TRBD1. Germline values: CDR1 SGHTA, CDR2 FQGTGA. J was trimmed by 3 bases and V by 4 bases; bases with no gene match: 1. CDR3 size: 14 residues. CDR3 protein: CASSWGQGEETQYF. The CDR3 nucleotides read TGTGCCAGCAGCTGGGGACAGGGGGAAGAGACCCAGTACTTC.

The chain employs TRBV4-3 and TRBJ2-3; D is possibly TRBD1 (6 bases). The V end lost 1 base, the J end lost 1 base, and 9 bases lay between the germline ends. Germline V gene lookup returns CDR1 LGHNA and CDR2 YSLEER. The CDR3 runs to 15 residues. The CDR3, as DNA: TGCGCCAGCAGCCAAGCGTACAGGGGCACAGATACGCAGTATTTT. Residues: CASSQAYRGTDTQYF.

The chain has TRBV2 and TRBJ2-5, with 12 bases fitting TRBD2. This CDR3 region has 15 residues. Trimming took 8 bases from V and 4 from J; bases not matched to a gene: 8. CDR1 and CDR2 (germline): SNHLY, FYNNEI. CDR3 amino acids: CASVRTSGEGETQYF. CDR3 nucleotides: TGTGCCAGCGTGAGGACTAGCGGGGAGGGAGAGACCCAGTACTTC.

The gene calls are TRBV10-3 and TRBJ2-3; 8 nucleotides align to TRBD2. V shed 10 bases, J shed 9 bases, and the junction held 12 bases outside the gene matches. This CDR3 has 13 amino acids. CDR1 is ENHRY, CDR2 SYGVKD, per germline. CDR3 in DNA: TGTGCCACCGGACTAGCCGGGGCGGGGACGCAGTATTTT. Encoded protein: CATGLAGAGTQYF.